This TCR beta chain was recovered during a study of vaccination effects on CD4 cells after COVID-19. Study-level background: Post-vaccine sampling occurred a median 72 days after the second dose.

Using immunoSEQ multiplex PCR, the repertoire was profiled, and TCRdb retains in-frame clones only, with some absent. The data show about 17,000 clones, with 76% seen just once and roughly a fifth held by the top ten. The ViraFEST assay expanded antigen-specific CD4+ T cells with viral peptide pools before sequencing. Scientists isolated CD4+ T cells after a roughly 9-day culture period ended. This individual tested PCR-positive for SARS-CoV-2 infection between March and December 2020. Participants received two doses of either the BNT162b2 or mRNA-1273 vaccine. A half-volume exchange with IL-2 medium occurred on days 3 and 7. The CDR3 runs 15 residues. V shed 5 bases and J shed 4 bases, with 17 bases lying between them. Per the germline V gene, CDR1 is SGHAT and CDR2 is FQNNGV. This clone was counted a single time. Its specificity is not known.

The TCR comes from a human donor who had a prior SARS-CoV-2 infection. The sample in question was CD4+ T cells from PBMCs cultured with SARS-CoV-2 spike peptides, obtained after COVID-19 vaccination. This chain joins TRBV11-2 and TRBJ1-1; D is uncertain. CDR3 DNA sequence: TGTGCCAGCAGCCCCGGACTAACGATACGCACTGAAGCTTTCTTT. Translation gives CASSPGLTIRTEAFF.